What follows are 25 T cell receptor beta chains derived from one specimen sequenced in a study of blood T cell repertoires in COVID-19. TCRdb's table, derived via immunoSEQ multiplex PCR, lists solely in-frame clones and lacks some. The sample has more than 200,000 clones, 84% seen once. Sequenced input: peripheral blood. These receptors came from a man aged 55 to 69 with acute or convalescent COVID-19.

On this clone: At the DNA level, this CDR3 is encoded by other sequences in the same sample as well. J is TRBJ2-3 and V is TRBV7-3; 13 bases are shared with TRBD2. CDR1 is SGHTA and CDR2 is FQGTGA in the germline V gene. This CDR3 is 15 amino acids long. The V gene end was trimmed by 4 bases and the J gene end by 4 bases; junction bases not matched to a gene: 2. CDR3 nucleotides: TGTGCCAGCAGCTCCGGACTAGCGGGAGCAGATACGCAGTATTTT. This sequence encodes CASSSGLAGADTQYF.

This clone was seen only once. CDR3 DNA sequence: TGTGCCAGCAGTGAATGGGGGGGGGTACGCTGGCAGCCCCAGCATTTT. Its translation: CASSEWGGVRWQPQHF. The V call is TRBV6-1, the J call TRBJ1-5, with D possibly matching TRBD1 (5 bases). The CDR3 is made up of 16 amino acids. Germline V lookup: CDR1 MNHNS, CDR2 SASEGT. V was shortened by 2 bases and J by 7 bases, with 18 bases between the two germline ends.

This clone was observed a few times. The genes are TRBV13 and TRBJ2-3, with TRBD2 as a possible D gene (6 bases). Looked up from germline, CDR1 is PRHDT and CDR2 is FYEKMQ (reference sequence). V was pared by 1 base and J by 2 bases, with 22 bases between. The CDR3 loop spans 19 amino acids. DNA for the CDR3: TGTGCCAGCAGCTTAGTTAGTGTCGGGAGACAGAGAACCACAGATACGCAGTATTTT. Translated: CASSLVSVGRQRTTDTQYF.

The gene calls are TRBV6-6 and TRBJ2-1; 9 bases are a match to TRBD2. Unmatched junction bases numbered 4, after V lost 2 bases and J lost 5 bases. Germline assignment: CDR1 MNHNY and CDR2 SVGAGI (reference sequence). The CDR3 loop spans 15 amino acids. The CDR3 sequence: CASSYRREGHNEQFF. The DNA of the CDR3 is TGTGCCAGCAGTTACCGGCGGGAGGGCCACAATGAGCAGTTCTTC.

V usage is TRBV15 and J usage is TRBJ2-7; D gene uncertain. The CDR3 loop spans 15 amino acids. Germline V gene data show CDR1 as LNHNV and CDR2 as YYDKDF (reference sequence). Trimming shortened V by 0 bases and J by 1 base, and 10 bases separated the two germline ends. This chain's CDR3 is CATSRDVLSSYEQYF. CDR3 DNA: TGTGCCACCAGCAGAGACGTGTTGTCGTCCTACGAGCAGTACTTC.

CDR3 DNA: TGCAGCGTCCTTACAGGGCTGGTGGATCAGCCCCAGCATTTT. This gives the protein CSVLTGLVDQPQHF. The V gene is TRBV29-1, the J gene TRBJ1-5; weak D call: TRBD1 (6 bases). The CDR3 loop spans 14 amino acids. Between the trimmed V and J ends, which lost 6 bases and 5 bases, there was a span of 17 bases. Germline-derived CDR1 and CDR2 are SQVTM and ANQGSEA.

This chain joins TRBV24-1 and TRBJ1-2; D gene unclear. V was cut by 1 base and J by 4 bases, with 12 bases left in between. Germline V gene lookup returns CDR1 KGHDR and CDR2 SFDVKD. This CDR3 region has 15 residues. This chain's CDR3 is CATSDLRRGGYGYTF. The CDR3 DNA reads TGTGCCACCAGTGATTTAAGGCGAGGTGGCTATGGCTACACCTTC.

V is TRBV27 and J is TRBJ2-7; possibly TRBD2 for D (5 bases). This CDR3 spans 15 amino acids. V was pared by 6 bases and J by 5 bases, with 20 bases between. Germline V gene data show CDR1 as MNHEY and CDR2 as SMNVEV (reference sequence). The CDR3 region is CASSLGVRMPHEQYF. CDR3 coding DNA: TGTGCCAGCAGCCTCGGGGTACGCATGCCCCACGAGCAGTACTTC.

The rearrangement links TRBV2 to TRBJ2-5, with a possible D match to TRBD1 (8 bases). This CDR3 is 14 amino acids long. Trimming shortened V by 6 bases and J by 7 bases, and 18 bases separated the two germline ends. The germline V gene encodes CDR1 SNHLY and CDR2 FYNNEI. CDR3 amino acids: CASSQQGEGGTQYF. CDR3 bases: TGTGCCAGCAGCCAACAGGGGGAGGGAGGGACCCAGTACTTC. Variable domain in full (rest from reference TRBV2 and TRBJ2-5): EPEVTQTPSHQVTQMGQEVILRCVPISNHLYFYWYRQILGQKVEFLVSFYNNEISEKSEIFDDQFSVERPDGSNFTLKIRSTKLEDSAMYFCASSQQGEGGTQYFGPGTRLLVL.

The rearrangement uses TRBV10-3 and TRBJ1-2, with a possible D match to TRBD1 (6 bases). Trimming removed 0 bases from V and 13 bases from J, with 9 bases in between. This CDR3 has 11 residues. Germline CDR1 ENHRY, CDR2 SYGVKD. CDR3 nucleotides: TGTGCCATCAGTGAGTCCGGACAGTCCACCTTC. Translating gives CAISESGQSTF.

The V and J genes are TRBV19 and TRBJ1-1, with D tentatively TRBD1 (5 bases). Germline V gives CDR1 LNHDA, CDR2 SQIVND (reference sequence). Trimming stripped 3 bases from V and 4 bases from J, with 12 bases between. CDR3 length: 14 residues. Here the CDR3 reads CASSIVVGGTEAFF. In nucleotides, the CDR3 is TGTGCCAGTAGTATCGTAGTCGGGGGCACTGAAGCTTTCTTT.

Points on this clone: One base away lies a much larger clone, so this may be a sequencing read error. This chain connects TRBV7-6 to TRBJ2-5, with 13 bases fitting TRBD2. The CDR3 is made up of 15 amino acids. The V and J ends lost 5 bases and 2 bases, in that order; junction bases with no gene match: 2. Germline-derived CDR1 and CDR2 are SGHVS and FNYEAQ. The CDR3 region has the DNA TGTGCCAGCAGCGAACTAGCGGGGGGGCAAGAGACCCAGTACTTC. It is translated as CASSELAGGQETQYF.

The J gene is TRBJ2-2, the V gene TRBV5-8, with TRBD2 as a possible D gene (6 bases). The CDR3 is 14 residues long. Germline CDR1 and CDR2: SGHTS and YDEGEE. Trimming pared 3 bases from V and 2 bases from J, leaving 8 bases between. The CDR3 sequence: CASSSGLNTGELFF. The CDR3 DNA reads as TGTGCCAGCAGCTCGGGACTTAACACCGGGGAGCTGTTTTTT.

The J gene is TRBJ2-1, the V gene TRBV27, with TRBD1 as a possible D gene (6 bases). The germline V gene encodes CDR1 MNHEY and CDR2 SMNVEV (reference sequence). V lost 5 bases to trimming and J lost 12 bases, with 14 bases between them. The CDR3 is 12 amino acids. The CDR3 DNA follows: TGTGCCAGCAGTGAAAACAGGGACGGGCAGTTCTTC. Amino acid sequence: CASSENRDGQFF.

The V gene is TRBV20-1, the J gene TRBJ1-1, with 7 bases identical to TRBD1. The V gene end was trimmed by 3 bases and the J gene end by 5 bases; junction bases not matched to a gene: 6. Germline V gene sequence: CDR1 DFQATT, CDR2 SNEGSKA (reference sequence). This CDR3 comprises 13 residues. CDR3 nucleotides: TGCAGTGCTAGTCTGCCAGGGGGGACTGAAGCTTTCTTT. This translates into CSASLPGGTEAFF.

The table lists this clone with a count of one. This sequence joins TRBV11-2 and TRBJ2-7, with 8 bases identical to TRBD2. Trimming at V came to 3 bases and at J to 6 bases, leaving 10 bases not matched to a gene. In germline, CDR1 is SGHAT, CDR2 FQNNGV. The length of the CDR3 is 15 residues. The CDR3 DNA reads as TGTGCCAGCAGCTTGGGCCAGCGGGAGCAGGGCGAGCAGTACTTC. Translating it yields CASSLGQREQGEQYF.

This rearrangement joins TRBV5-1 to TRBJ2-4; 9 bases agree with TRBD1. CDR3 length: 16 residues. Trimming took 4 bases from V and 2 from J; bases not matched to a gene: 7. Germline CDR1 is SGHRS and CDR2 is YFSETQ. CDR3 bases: TGCGCCAGCAGCGGGGGGACAGGGACGTCCAAAAACATTCAGTACTTC. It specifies CASSGGTGTSKNIQYF.

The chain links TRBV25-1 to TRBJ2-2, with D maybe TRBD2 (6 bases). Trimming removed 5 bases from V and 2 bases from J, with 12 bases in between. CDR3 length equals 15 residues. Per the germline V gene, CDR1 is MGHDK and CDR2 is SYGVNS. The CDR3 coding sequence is TGTGCCAGCAGTCTGGGAGGCTCTAACACCGGGGAGCTGTTTTTT. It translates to CASSLGGSNTGELFF.

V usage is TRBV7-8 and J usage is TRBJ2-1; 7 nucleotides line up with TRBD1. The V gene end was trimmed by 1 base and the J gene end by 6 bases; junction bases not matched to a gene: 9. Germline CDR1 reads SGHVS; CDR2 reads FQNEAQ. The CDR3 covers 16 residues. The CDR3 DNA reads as TGTGCCAGCAGCTTAGGAAGGGGGCGAGGATCCAATGAGCAGTTCTTC. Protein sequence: CASSLGRGRGSNEQFF.

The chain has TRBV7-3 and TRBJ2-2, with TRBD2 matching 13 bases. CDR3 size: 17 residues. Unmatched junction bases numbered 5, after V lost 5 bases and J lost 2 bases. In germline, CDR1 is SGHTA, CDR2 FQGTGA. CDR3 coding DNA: TGTGCCAGCAGCCCTAGGACTAGCGGGGGAAACACCGGGGAGCTGTTTTTT. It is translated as CASSPRTSGGNTGELFF.

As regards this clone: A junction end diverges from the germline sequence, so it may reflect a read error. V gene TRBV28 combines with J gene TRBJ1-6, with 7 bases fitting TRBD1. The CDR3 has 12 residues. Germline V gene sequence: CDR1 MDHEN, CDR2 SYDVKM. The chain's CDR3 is CASSFLDRALHF. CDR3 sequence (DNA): TGTGCCAGCAGTTTCCTAGACAGGGCCCTTCACTTT.

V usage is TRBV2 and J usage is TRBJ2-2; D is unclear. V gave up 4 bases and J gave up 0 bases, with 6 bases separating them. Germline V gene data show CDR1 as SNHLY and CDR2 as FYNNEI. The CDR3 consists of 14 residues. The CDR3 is CASSGQANTGELFF. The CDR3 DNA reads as TGTGCCAGCAGTGGCCAGGCGAACACCGGGGAGCTGTTTTTT.

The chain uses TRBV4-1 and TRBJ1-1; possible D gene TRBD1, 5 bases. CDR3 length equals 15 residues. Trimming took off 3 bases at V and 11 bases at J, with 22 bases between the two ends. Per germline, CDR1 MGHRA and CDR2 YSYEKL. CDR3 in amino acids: CASSHQPLRAMGAFF. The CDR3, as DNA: TGCGCCAGCAGCCATCAACCTCTCAGGGCCATGGGGGCTTTCTTT.

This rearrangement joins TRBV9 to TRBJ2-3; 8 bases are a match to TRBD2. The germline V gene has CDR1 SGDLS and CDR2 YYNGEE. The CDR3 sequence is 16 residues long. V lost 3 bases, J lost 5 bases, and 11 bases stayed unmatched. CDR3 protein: CASSASPGLAGDTQYF. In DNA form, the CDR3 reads TGTGCCAGCAGCGCCTCCCCCGGCCTAGCGGGAGATACGCAGTATTTT.

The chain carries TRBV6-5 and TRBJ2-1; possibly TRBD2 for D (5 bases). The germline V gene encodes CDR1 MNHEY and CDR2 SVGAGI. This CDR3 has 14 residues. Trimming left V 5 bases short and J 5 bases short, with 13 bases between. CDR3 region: CASSLRTGHNEQFF. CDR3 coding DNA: TGTGCCAGCAGTCTACGGACTGGCCACAATGAGCAGTTCTTC.